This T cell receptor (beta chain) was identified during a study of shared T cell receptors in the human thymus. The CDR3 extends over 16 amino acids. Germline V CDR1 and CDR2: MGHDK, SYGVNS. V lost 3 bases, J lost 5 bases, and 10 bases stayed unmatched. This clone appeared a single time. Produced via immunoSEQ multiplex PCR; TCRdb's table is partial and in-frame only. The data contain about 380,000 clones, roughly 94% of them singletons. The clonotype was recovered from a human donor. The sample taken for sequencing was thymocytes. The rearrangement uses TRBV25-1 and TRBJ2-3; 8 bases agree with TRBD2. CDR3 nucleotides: TGTGCCAGCAGTGAGATTACCGGGAGGGCGGGAGATACGCAGTATTTT. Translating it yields CASSEITGRAGDTQYF.